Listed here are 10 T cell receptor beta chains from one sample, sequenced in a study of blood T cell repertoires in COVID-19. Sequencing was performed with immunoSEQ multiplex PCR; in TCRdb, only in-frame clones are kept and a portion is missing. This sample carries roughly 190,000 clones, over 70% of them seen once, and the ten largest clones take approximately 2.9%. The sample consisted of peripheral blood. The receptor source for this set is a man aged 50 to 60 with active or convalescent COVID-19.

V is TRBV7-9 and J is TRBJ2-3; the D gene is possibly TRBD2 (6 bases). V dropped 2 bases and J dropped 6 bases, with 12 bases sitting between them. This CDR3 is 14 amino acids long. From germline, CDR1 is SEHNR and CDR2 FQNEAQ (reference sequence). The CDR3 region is CASSLSLATDTQYF. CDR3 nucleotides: TGTGCCAGCAGCTTATCTCTAGCGACCGATACGCAGTATTTT.

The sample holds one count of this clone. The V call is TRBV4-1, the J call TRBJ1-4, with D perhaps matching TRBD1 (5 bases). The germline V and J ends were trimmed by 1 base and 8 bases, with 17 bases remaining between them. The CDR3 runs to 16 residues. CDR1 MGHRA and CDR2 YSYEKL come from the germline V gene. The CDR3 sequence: CASSQVQRDGGEKLFF. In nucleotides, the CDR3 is TGCGCCAGCAGCCAAGTACAAAGGGACGGAGGGGAAAAACTGTTTTTT.

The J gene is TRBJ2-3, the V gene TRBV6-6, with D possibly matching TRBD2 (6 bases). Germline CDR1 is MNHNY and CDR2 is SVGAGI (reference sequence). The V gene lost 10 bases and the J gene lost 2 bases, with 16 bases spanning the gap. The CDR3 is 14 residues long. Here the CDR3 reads CATLSGLYTDTQYF. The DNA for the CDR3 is TGTGCCACCCTTAGCGGACTCTACACAGATACGCAGTATTTT.

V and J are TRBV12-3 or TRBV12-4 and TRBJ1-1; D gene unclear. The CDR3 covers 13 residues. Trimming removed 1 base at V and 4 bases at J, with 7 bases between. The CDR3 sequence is CASSLGQVTEAFF. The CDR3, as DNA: TGTGCCAGCAGTTTAGGGCAGGTCACTGAAGCTTTCTTT.

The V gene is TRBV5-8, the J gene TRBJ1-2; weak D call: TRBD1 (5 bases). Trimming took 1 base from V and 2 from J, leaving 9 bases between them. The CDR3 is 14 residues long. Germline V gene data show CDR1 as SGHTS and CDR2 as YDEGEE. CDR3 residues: CASSLFTGNYGYTF. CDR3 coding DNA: TGTGCCAGCAGCTTGTTTACAGGAAACTATGGCTACACCTTC.

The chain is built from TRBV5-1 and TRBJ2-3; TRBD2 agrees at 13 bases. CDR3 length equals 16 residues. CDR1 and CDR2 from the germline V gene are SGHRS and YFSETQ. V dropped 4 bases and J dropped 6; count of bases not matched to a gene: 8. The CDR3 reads CASSRQLAGGTDTQYF. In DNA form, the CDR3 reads TGCGCCAGCAGCCGTCAACTAGCGGGGGGGACTGATACGCAGTATTTT.

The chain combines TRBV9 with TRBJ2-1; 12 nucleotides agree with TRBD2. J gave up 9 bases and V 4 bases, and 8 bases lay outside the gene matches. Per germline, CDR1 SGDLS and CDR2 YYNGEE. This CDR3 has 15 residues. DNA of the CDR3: TGTGCCAGCAGCTCCCTAGCGGGGGGGCGAGGTGAGCAGTTCTTC. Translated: CASSSLAGGRGEQFF.

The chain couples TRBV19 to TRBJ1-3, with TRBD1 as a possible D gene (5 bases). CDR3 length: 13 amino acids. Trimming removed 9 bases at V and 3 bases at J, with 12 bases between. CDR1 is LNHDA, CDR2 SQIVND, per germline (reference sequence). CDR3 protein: CASRQGNGNTIYF. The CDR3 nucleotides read TGTGCCAGCCGTCAGGGAAATGGAAACACCATATATTTT.

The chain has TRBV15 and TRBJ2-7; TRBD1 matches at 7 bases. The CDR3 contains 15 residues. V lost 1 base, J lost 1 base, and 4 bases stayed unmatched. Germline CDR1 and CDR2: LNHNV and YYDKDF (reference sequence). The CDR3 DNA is TGTGCCACCAGCAGAGGGGACAGAAGGTCCTACGAGCAGTACTTC. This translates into CATSRGDRRSYEQYF.

This CDR3 is CASSPGLAGAFEQFF. As DNA, the CDR3 is TGTGCCAGCAGCCCCGGACTAGCGGGAGCTTTTGAGCAGTTCTTC. The chain couples TRBV3-1 (or the pseudogene TRBV3-2) to TRBJ2-1; 13 bases agree with TRBD2. In germline, CDR1 is LGHDT, CDR2 YNNKEL (reference sequence). With V trimmed by 4 bases and J by 9 bases, 6 bases remained unmatched. CDR3 size: 15 residues.